This TCR beta chain was identified in a study of fetal regulatory T cell absence and autoimmunity. Study in general: IPEX patients had exocrine pancreas autoimmunity without clinical diabetes.

Notes on the study in general: Oligoclonal TCR enrichment in pancreas over cord blood reached over 90-fold for some clones.

The germline gives CDR1 SGHRS, CDR2 YFSETQ. The V and J ends lost 0 bases and 0 bases respectively, with 24 bases between them. This CDR3 comprises 20 residues. Libraries were prepared by immunoSEQ multiplex PCR; TCRdb keeps only in-frame clonotypes and omits some of them. The sample yields around 100,000 clones, roughly 78% seen once. Comments on this clone: Its antigen is still unknown.

This clonotype originated in a male donor with IPEX syndrome. The sample comprised pancreas tissue. The rearrangement links TRBV5-1 to TRBJ1-2; no definite D call. The CDR3 sequence: CASSLAPGRRDEGSNYGYTF. The CDR3 nucleotides read TGCGCCAGCAGCTTGGCTCCTGGAAGGCGCGACGAGGGATCTAACTATGGCTACACCTTC.